This is a list of T cell receptor beta chains from one sample in a study of OX40 agonist ivuxolimab in advanced cancers. Assay: immunoSEQ multiplex PCR; the TCRdb copy retains only in-frame clones and omits some. This sample has about 80,000 clones, with roughly 84% found just once. Material: CD4+ or CD8+ T cells sorted from blood, obtained in a trial of the OX40 agonist ivuxolimab. The receptor source for this set is an adult with an advanced solid tumor such as melanoma, head and neck, liver or kidney cancer. CDR3s include the opening cysteine and the closing phenylalanine or tryptophan. The order of the fields is V gene, clone size, D gene, J gene, CDR3 protein, CDR3 DNA. The D gene is left open where the match is weak. Some rows mark clone size as missing; the rest say once, few, many or name a class of expanded clone.

TRBV9,NA,NA,TRBJ1-3,CASSAQAGMFGNTIYF,TGTGCCAGCAGCGCCCAGGCAGGGATGTTCGGAAACACCATATATTTT
TRBV7-2,NA,NA,TRBJ1-1,CASRSSLGTEAFF,TGTGCCAGCAGATCGAGTCTCGGCACTGAAGCTTTCTTT
TRBV29-1,NA,NA,TRBJ1-1,CSVGGTGAEAFF,TGCAGCGTTGGAGGGACGGGGGCTGAAGCTTTCTTT
TRBV7-2,NA,NA,TRBJ1-2,CASSLAATGWFGYTF,TGTGCCAGCAGCTTAGCCGCAACAGGGTGGTTCGGCTACACCTTC
TRBV5-6,few,TRBD1,TRBJ1-5,CASSLTGAHQPQHF,TGTGCCAGCAGCCTGACAGGGGCACATCAGCCCCAGCATTTT
TRBV5-1,NA,TRBD2,TRBJ2-3,CASSLAGGTQADTQYF,TGCGCCAGCAGCTTGGCCGGGGGGACCCAGGCAGATACGCAGTATTTT
TRBV28,NA,TRBD1,TRBJ1-5,CASSFQGAWQPQHF,TGTGCCAGCAGTTTCCAGGGGGCTTGGCAGCCCCAGCATTTT
TRBV5-4,NA,TRBD1,TRBJ1-5,CASSPGTGVNQPQHF,TGTGCCAGCAGCCCCGGGACAGGGGTCAATCAGCCCCAGCATTTT
TRBV6-6,NA,TRBD1,TRBJ2-3,CASSYSADRGSDTQYF,TGTGCCAGCAGTTACTCGGCGGACAGGGGGTCAGATACGCAGTATTTT
TRBV9,NA,NA,TRBJ2-7,CASSVGPAEGYEQYF,TGTGCCAGCAGCGTAGGTCCGGCGGAGGGGTACGAGCAGTACTTC